This is a list of T cell receptor beta chains from one sample in a study of blood T cell repertoires in COVID-19. Repertoires were generated with immunoSEQ multiplex PCR, while TCRdb's copy carries only in-frame clones and drops some. The sample carries roughly 190,000 clones, more than 75% recorded once. What was sequenced was peripheral blood. These receptors were taken from a man younger than 30 with active or convalescent COVID-19. The CDR3 runs from the conserved cysteine through the conserved F or W. The D gene is left open where the match is weak. Some rows have no size entry. The others give once, few or many, or a class for an expanded clone.

TRBV5-4	TRBD2	TRBJ2-1	-	CASSGRLAEQFF	TGTGCCAGCAGCGGGCGACTAGCGGAGCAGTTCTTC
TRBV2	TRBD1	TRBJ1-2	-	CAIPDRVGGYTF	TGTGCCATCCCGGACAGGGTGGGTGGCTACACCTTC
TRBV6-1	TRBD1	TRBJ2-1	-	CASSERTGPYNEQFF	TGTGCCAGCAGTGAACGGACAGGGCCGTACAATGAGCAGTTCTTC
TRBV4-1	-	TRBJ1-1	once	CASSHVSPGTEAFF	TGCGCCAGCAGCCACGTCTCCCCGGGCACTGAAGCTTTCTTT
TRBV4-1	-	TRBJ1-1	few	CASKGILKSTEAFF	TGCGCCAGCAAGGGGATTTTGAAGAGCACTGAAGCTTTCTTT
TRBV19	-	TRBJ2-3	-	CASSWSSGTDTQYF	TGTGCCAGTAGTTGGTCCTCGGGCACAGATACGCAGTATTTT
TRBV23-1	-	TRBJ2-7	-	CASSQSAGTYEQYF	TGCGCCAGCAGTCAATCGGCAGGAACCTACGAGCAGTACTTC
TRBV9	-	TRBJ2-7	-	CASSAAPDSSYEQYF	TGTGCCAGCAGCGCGGCCCCCGACAGCTCCTACGAGCAGTACTTC
TRBV4-3	TRBD1	TRBJ1-1	-	CASSPQIGLGTAEAFF	TGCGCCAGCAGCCCCCAGATTGGCCTTGGGACAGCTGAAGCTTTCTTT
TRBV6-1	TRBD1	TRBJ1-2	-	CASSEWGTANLYGYTF	TGTGCCAGCAGTGAATGGGGGACAGCCAACCTTTATGGCTACACCTTC
TRBV6-6	-	TRBJ2-3	-	CASSSRTGWADTQYF	TGTGCCAGCAGTAGTAGGACGGGATGGGCAGATACGCAGTATTTT
TRBV7-2	-	TRBJ1-5	-	CASSLGGYSNQPQHF	TGTGCCAGCAGCTTAGGAGGATATAGCAATCAGCCCCAGCATTTT
TRBV27	-	TRBJ1-5	-	CASRARNGQNQPQHF	TGTGCCAGCAGGGCTAGGAACGGCCAGAATCAGCCCCAGCATTTT
TRBV4-2	TRBD2	TRBJ2-3	-	CASTPTPAGGPGTQYF	TGTGCCAGCACTCCAACCCCAGCGGGAGGGCCAGGGACGCAGTATTTT
TRBV28	-	TRBJ1-4	-	CASSLGNGQRSWNELFF	TGTGCCAGCAGTTTGGGGAACGGACAGAGGTCATGGAATGAACTGTTTTTT
TRBV10-1	-	TRBJ1-4	-	CASSECGCRMEEKLFF	TGCGCCAGCAGTGAGTGTGGGTGTAGGATGGAGGAAAAACTGTTTTTT
TRBV6-2/TRBV6-3	-	TRBJ2-5	-	CASSYIPETQYF	TGTGCCAGCAGTTACATCCCGGAGACCCAGTACTTC
TRBV10-1	-	TRBJ1-2	-	CASSEGRDDYGYTF	TGCGCCAGCAGTGAGGGACGGGATGACTATGGCTACACCTTC
TRBV5-1	TRBD1	TRBJ2-1	-	CASSRTGRGSYNEQFF	TGCGCCAGCAGCCGGACAGGGAGAGGGTCCTACAATGAGCAGTTCTTC
TRBV5-1	-	TRBJ2-7	-	CASSSGELAPSYEQYF	TGCGCCAGCAGCTCAGGAGAGCTAGCACCGTCCTACGAGCAGTACTTC
TRBV2	-	TRBJ1-6	-	CASSDYRVRDSPLHF	TGTGCCAGCAGTGACTACAGGGTCCGGGATTCACCCCTCCACTTT
TRBV7-2	TRBD1	TRBJ1-1	-	CASSRDRGNTEAFF	TGTGCCAGCAGCAGAGACAGGGGGAACACTGAAGCTTTCTTT
TRBV19	-	TRBJ1-6	-	CASKPTDYNSPLHF	TGTGCCAGTAAACCGACAGATTATAATTCACCCCTCCACTTT
TRBV4-2	-	TRBJ1-4	-	CASSQRTTQRNEKLFF	TGTGCCAGCAGCCAACGGACAACCCAAAGAAATGAAAAACTGTTTTTT
TRBV5-6	-	TRBJ2-1	-	CASQPESSYNEQFF	TGTGCCAGCCAACCCGAGAGCTCCTACAATGAGCAGTTCTTC
TRBV5-1	TRBD2	TRBJ2-1	-	CASGWAGVDNEQFF	TGCGCCAGCGGGTGGGCGGGAGTGGACAATGAGCAGTTCTTC
TRBV28	TRBD1	TRBJ2-4	-	CASISSGQDRNIQYF	TGTGCCAGCATCAGTTCGGGACAGGACAGAAACATTCAGTACTTC
TRBV6-1	TRBD1	TRBJ1-5	-	CASREPGQGVSNQPQHF	TGTGCCAGCAGGGAACCGGGACAGGGGGTTTCCAATCAGCCCCAGCATTTT
TRBV7-9	-	TRBJ1-5	-	CASSLPQGWPQHF	TGTGCCAGCAGCTTACCCCAGGGGTGGCCCCAGCATTTT
TRBV6-2/TRBV6-3	-	TRBJ2-1	-	CASSTLAYNEQFF	TGTGCCAGCAGCACTCTCGCCTACAATGAGCAGTTCTTC
TRBV30	TRBD1	TRBJ1-1	-	CAWRGQPNTEAFF	TGTGCCTGGAGGGGACAGCCGAACACTGAAGCTTTCTTT
TRBV12-5	-	TRBJ1-1	-	CASGLVPNSVALQGAPEAFF	TGTGCTAGTGGTTTGGTACCTAATAGTGTTGCTCTCCAAGGAGCTCCTGAAGCTTTCTTT
TRBV5-1	TRBD1	TRBJ2-7	-	CASSLVSKFRQGAREQYF	TGCGCCAGCAGCTTGGTATCTAAATTCCGACAGGGGGCGCGCGAGCAGTACTTC
TRBV19	TRBD2	TRBJ2-1	-	CASSPGTSGTNPYNEQFF	TGTGCCAGTAGCCCCGGGACTAGCGGGACCAACCCTTACAATGAGCAGTTCTTC
TRBV6-1	-	TRBJ1-2	-	CASSEALPAYGYTF	TGTGCCAGCAGTGAAGCGCTTCCCGCGTATGGCTACACCTTC
TRBV2	-	TRBJ2-3	few	CASSFQDTQYF	TGTGCCAGCAGTTTCCAAGATACGCAGTATTTT
TRBV19	-	TRBJ2-4	-	CASSILRENIQYF	TGTGCCAGTAGTATCCTACGGGAGAACATTCAGTACTTC
TRBV6-5	TRBD1	TRBJ2-2	-	CASSYLRGLDTGELFF	TGTGCCAGCAGTTACCTCAGGGGGCTCGACACCGGGGAGCTGTTTTTT
TRBV19	-	TRBJ2-7	-	CASSISGAYEQYF	TGTGCCAGTAGTATTTCAGGGGCCTACGAGCAGTACTTC
TRBV5-1	-	TRBJ1-3	-	CASSSRPGVGNTIYF	TGCGCCAGCAGCTCCCGGCCGGGAGTAGGAAACACCATATATTTT
TRBV5-1	TRBD2	TRBJ2-3	once	CASSPWTSRADTQYF	TGCGCCAGCAGCCCCTGGACTAGCCGGGCAGATACGCAGTATTTT
TRBV5-4	-	TRBJ1-1	-	CASSPRTEPNTEAFF	TGTGCCAGCAGCCCCCGGACAGAACCAAACACTGAAGCTTTCTTT
TRBV29-1	-	TRBJ2-7	few	CSVEHGSSYEQYF	TGCAGCGTTGAACACGGGAGCTCCTACGAGCAGTACTTC
TRBV12-3/TRBV12-4	-	TRBJ2-2	-	CASIWGDTGELFF	TGTGCCAGCATATGGGGGGACACCGGGGAGCTGTTTTTT
TRBV9	TRBD2	TRBJ2-3	few	CASSVGLAGEGPDTQYF	TGTGCCAGCAGCGTGGGGCTAGCGGGAGAAGGCCCAGATACGCAGTATTTT
TRBV13	-	TRBJ2-7	-	CASSLAGDRNEQYF	TGTGCCAGCAGCTTAGCGGGAGACAGAAACGAGCAGTACTTC
TRBV5-4	-	TRBJ1-1	-	CASSFQGAMNTEAFF	TGTGCCAGCAGCTTTCAGGGCGCAATGAACACTGAAGCTTTCTTT
TRBV19	TRBD1	TRBJ1-2	-	CASGTGGSHGYTF	TGTGCCAGTGGGACAGGGGGGTCGCATGGCTACACCTTC
TRBV27	TRBD1	TRBJ2-5	-	CASSLDRGPQETQYF	TGTGCCAGCAGTTTAGACAGGGGGCCCCAAGAGACCCAGTACTTC
TRBV5-4	-	TRBJ1-5	-	CASSSNRDQPQHF	TGTGCCAGCAGCTCGAATCGAGATCAGCCCCAGCATTTT